The rows below give T cell receptor beta chains drawn from one sample of a study of blood T cell repertoires in COVID-19. Using immunoSEQ multiplex PCR, the repertoire was profiled, and TCRdb retains in-frame clones only, with some absent. The repertoire holds hundreds of thousands of clones, with about 83% as singletons. Sequenced material: peripheral blood. All receptors come from a woman aged 40 to 49 with active or convalescent COVID-19. The CDR3 runs from the conserved cysteine through the conserved F or W.

v_gene	j_gene	CDR3aa
TRBV6-4	TRBJ1-1	CASRMTGEGTEAFF
TRBV28	TRBJ2-7	CAVHQGRSYEQYF
TRBV10-2	TRBJ2-3	CASSLAGSTDTQYF
TRBV9	TRBJ2-3	CASSVRGNPTDTQYF
TRBV9	TRBJ2-3	CASSVEGGLSGGDTQYF
TRBV5-4	TRBJ2-7	CASSLTSGFYEQYF
TRBV11-3	TRBJ2-4	CASSLLAEAKNIQYF
TRBV2	TRBJ2-5	CASRSRTGETQYF
TRBV18	TRBJ1-1	CASSPRTGAILPLF
TRBV27	TRBJ2-7	CASMTGNGYEQYF
TRBV5-4	TRBJ2-5	CASSLRLGASETQYF
TRBV6-2/TRBV6-3	TRBJ1-2	CASSWPGHLANYGYTF
TRBV9	TRBJ2-3	CASSVARAADTQYF
TRBV24-1	TRBJ1-1	CATSDTGGGQGSTEAFF
TRBV19	TRBJ2-7	CASSKELPGQVYEQYF
TRBV4-3	TRBJ2-3	CASSQDVILSSTDTQYF
TRBV28	TRBJ1-2	CASSALDSFYGYTF
TRBV5-1	TRBJ2-2	CASSLGQGNFEELFF
TRBV2	TRBJ2-1	CASRDPGTNTMKQFF
TRBV13	TRBJ1-6	CASSAGPTDNSPLHF
TRBV24-1	TRBJ2-3	CATSDSGVGLADTQYF
TRBV4-2	TRBJ2-5	CASSQGSTSGGGQETQYF
TRBV9	TRBJ2-7	CASSAGLAGEAGSYEQYF
TRBV29-1	TRBJ2-2	CSVAGTSVTGELFF
TRBV19	TRBJ1-4	CASRTRGAATNEKLFF
TRBV2	TRBJ1-5	CASREQGEPQHF
TRBV28	TRBJ1-1	CASSSTGQGARWSTEAFF
TRBV24-1	TRBJ2-2	CATSDPREDTGELFF
TRBV24-1	TRBJ2-3	CATSDYRGRGSTDTQYF
TRBV10-2	TRBJ2-5	CASSPGGGGLFETQYF
TRBV19	TRBJ1-5	CASSLRRGVQPQHF
TRBV2	TRBJ2-3	CASADWTADTQYF
TRBV10-3	TRBJ1-5	CAISESTGRNQPQHF
TRBV9	TRBJ2-5	CASSVGTEETQYF
TRBV5-4	TRBJ2-1	CASTGPRTGHYNEQFF
TRBV5-1	TRBJ2-7	CASSPEGAGGSYEQYF
TRBV27	TRBJ1-2	CASSLTSANYGYTF
TRBV4-1	TRBJ1-5	CASSQGRAGGNQPQHF
TRBV7-9	TRBJ2-6	CASSLGLFSGANVLTF
TRBV9	TRBJ1-2	CASSVQNSLYGYTF
TRBV2	TRBJ1-2	CASWTGFSYGYTF
TRBV4-2	TRBJ1-1	CASSQINTEAFF
TRBV6-5	TRBJ2-2	CASTPGLRSTGELFF
TRBV29-1	TRBJ1-3	CSVEDFTGNTIYF
TRBV29-1	TRBJ2-5	CSVLTRTGSQETQYF
TRBV2	TRBJ2-7	CASGQGGTYEQYF
TRBV24-1	TRBJ1-2	CATSDFRSYGYTF
TRBV7-3	TRBJ2-3	CASRRTSGDADTQYF
TRBV7-9	TRBJ2-1	CASSLGGQGYNEQFF
TRBV9	TRBJ1-1	CASSVSGGMNTEAFF